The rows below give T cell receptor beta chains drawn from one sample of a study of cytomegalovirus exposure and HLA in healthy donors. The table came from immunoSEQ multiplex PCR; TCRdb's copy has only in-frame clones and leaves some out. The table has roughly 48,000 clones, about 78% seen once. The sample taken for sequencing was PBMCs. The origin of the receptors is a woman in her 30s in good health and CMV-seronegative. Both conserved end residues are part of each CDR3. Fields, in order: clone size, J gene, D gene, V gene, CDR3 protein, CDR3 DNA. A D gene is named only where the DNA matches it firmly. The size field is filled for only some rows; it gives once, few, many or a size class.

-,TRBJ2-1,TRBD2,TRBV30,CAWSKAGGHNEQFF,TGTGCCTGGAGTAAGGCGGGGGGGCACAATGAGCAGTTCTTC
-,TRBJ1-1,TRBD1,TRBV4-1,CASSLDREATEAFF,TGCGCCAGCAGCCTCGACAGGGAGGCGACTGAAGCTTTCTTT
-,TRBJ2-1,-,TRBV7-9,CASSPGYNEQFF,TGTGCCAGCAGCCCCGGGTACAATGAGCAGTTCTTC
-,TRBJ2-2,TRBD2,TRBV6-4,CASSPGLASTGELFF,TGTGCCAGCAGTCCGGGACTAGCAAGCACCGGGGAGCTGTTTTTT
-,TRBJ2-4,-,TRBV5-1,CASSLTVAKNIQYF,TGCGCCAGCAGCTTGACAGTAGCCAAAAACATTCAGTACTTC
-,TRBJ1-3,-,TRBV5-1,CASSPIWDTNSANTIYF,TGCGCCAGCAGCCCAATATGGGACACCAACTCTGCAAACACCATATATTTT
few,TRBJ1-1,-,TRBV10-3,CAISGRGSETEAFF,TGTGCCATCAGCGGACGGGGGTCAGAGACTGAAGCTTTCTTT
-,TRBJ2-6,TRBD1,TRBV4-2,CASSQSPSGTDSGANVLTF,TGTGCCAGCAGCCAATCCCCGTCCGGGACAGACTCTGGGGCCAACGTCCTGACTTTC
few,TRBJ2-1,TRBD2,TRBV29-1,CSVSGLEYNEQFF,TGCAGCGTTTCGGGACTAGAGTACAATGAGCAGTTCTTC
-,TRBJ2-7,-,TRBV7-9,CASSQAQGLGEQYF,TGTGCCAGCAGTCAGGCCCAGGGACTTGGGGAGCAGTACTTC
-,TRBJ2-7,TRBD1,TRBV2,CASRKGTENYEQYF,TGTGCCAGCAGGAAGGGGACAGAGAACTACGAGCAGTACTTC
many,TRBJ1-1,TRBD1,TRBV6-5,CASRRTGGRNTEAFF,TGTGCCAGCAGGAGGACAGGGGGCAGGAACACTGAAGCTTTCTTT
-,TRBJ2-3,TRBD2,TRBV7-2,CASSFSGGAGTDTQYF,TGTGCCAGCAGTTTTAGCGGGGGGGCCGGCACAGATACGCAGTATTTT
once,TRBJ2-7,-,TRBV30,CAWRRRTSDGEQYF,TGTGCCTGGAGACGACGGACTTCCGATGGGGAGCAGTACTTC
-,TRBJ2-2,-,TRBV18,CASSPAGNTGELFF,TGTGCCAGCTCACCAGCGGGAAACACCGGGGAGCTGTTTTTT
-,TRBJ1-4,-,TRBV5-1,CASSLAGESEKLFF,TGCGCCAGCAGCTTGGCAGGGGAGAGTGAAAAACTGTTTTTT
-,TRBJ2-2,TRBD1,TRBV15,CASQSGTGDTGELFF,TGTGCCTCACAATCCGGGACAGGGGACACCGGGGAGCTGTTTTTT
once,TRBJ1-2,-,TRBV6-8,CATGINYGYTF,TGTGCCACCGGGATTAACTATGGCTACACCTTC
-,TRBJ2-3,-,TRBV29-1,CSVAGFPYTDTQYF,TGCAGCGTTGCAGGTTTCCCCTACACAGATACGCAGTATTTT
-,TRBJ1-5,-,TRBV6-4,CASSVDGGYQPQHF,TGTGCCAGCAGTGTCGACGGGGGGTATCAGCCCCAGCATTTT
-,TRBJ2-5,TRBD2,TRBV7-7,CASSRTSNPEETQYF,TGTGCCAGCAGCAGGACTAGCAATCCCGAGGAGACCCAGTACTTC
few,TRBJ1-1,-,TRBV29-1,CSVAQTLNTEAFF,TGCAGCGTTGCTCAAACACTGAACACTGAAGCTTTCTTT
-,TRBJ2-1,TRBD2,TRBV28,CASVSGLGILEQFF,TGTGCCAGCGTGTCGGGACTAGGTATTCTTGAGCAGTTCTTC
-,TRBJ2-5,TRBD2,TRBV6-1,CASSEAGEETQYF,TGTGCCAGCAGTGAGGCGGGAGAAGAGACCCAGTACTTC
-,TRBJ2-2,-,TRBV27,CASSLQRAGELFF,TGTGCCAGCAGTCTCCAACGGGCCGGGGAGCTGTTTTTT
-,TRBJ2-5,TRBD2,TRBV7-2,CASSPGLAFGTQYF,TGTGCCAGCAGCCCTGGACTAGCGTTCGGAACCCAGTACTTC